This T cell receptor (beta chain) was recorded in a study of blood T cell repertoires in COVID-19. Study overall: Italy, Spain and the United States were the sources of the convalescent and acute COVID-19 samples. Sample material is recorded as cDNA or gDNA derived from T cells, B-cell-depleted T cells, or PBMCs.

Original analysis: Amplification with reference gene primers provided the estimates of nucleated cell counts. This table comes from immunoSEQ multiplex PCR, and its TCRdb copy is limited to in-frame clones, with some not included. V and J calls and clone size are those listed in that table; D and trimming were worked out from the DNA. This sample has around 700,000 clones, with 90% found just once. The clonotype comes from a woman under 30 with acute or convalescent COVID-19. Sequenced material: peripheral blood.

The CDR3 bases are TGCGCCAGCAGCCAACGGTACTACTCTAGCACAGATACGCAGTATTTT. This sequence encodes CASSQRYYSSTDTQYF. V usage is TRBV4-1 and J usage is TRBJ2-3, with D hard to call. V shed 2 bases and J shed 0 bases, with 12 bases lying between them. This CDR3 is 16 amino acids long. Per germline, CDR1 MGHRA and CDR2 YSYEKL.